This record concerns one T cell receptor beta chain sequence. The data derive from a study of blood T cell repertoires in COVID-19. Study-wide context: Italy, Spain and the United States were the sources of the convalescent and acute COVID-19 samples. Sources were T cells, B-cell-depleted T cells, or PBMCs; the material itself was cDNA or gDNA.

Germline CDR1 and CDR2: SGHVS and FQNEAQ. The CDR3 totals 15 residues. The V gene end was trimmed by 3 bases and the J gene end by 5 bases; junction bases not matched to a gene: 8. Per the original methods: Amplification of reference gene primers provided the estimated nucleated cell counts. This table comes from immunoSEQ multiplex PCR, and its TCRdb copy is limited to in-frame clones, with some not included. That table gives V, J and clone size, and the DNA gave D and trimming. The sample gives some 170,000 clones, around 90% of which show up once; about 1.6% is in the top ten. J is TRBJ2-5 and V is TRBV7-8; 8 nucleotides align to TRBD1. The sequencing sample was made of peripheral blood. This clonotype was obtained from a woman aged 45-65 years with acute or convalescent COVID-19. The CDR3: CASSFTSQGAETQYF. CDR3 sequence (DNA): TGTGCCAGCAGCTTCACGTCCCAGGGGGCCGAGACCCAGTACTTC.